This T cell receptor beta chain was recovered during a study of T cells in Graves' hyperthyroidism and ophthalmopathy. Study context: Peripheral blood was drawn at first diagnosis, prior to all treatment. General study results and limits: From stable hyperthyroidism, ophthalmopathy was separated by a 13 V-J model.

Amplification of TCR beta CDR3 regions was performed using RNA transcripts as template. When the TCR CDR3 underwent first-round RT-PCR, the HTBI primer set was used. MiXCR, applied by TCRdb to the multiplex PCR reads, yields one record per CDR3 protein. Of fewer than 900,000 distinct CDR3 sequences listed, roughly 17% are singletons. Germline V CDR1 and CDR2: SGHKS, YYEKEE (reference sequence). The junction had 5 bases not matched to a gene; V was cut back by 7 bases and J by 5 bases. This CDR3 spans 14 amino acids. The source of the PBMCs was around 10 ml of fresh peripheral blood. Points on this clonotype: Its antigen is not identified.

Sequenced input: blood. The rearrangement joins TRBV5-5 to TRBJ2-1, with 11 bases matching TRBD2. The receptor was derived from a young man with Graves' hyperthyroidism. The CDR3 reads CASLGLAGHNEQFF. DNA for the CDR3: TGTGCCAGCTTAGGACTAGCGGGCCACAATGAGCAGTTCTTC.